These T cell receptor beta chains were read from a single sample in a study of shared clonotypes between healthy human individuals. Sequenced by immunoSEQ multiplex PCR; TCRdb stores in-frame clones only, minus some. The sample includes 400,000 to 600,000 clones, around 79% of them seen just once. Input material: PBMCs. The receptors here all came from a woman in her forties in good health. Some clones in this sample may be carry-over from other donors' samples. Each CDR3 is given with its conserved first and last residue. A D gene is named only where the DNA matches it firmly. Clone size is shown for a subset of rows, as once, few, many or a class of expanded clone.

>TRBJ2-5|TRBV7-2|TRBD2|NA|13
CASSRTGGETQYF
TGTGCCAGCAGCCGTACCGGGGGGGAGACCCAGTACTTC
>TRBJ2-1|TRBV18|NA|once|12
CASSLDRDEQFF
TGTGCCAGCTCACTGGACAGAGATGAGCAGTTCTTC
>TRBJ1-2|TRBV23-1|TRBD1|NA|12
CASSQWDSWYTF
TGCGCCAGCAGTCAATGGGACAGTTGGTACACCTTC
>TRBJ2-2|TRBV7-1|NA|NA|17
CASSLRMSGWGTGELFF
TGTGCCAGCAGCTTACGGATGAGCGGGTGGGGCACCGGGGAGCTGTTTTTT
>TRBJ2-6|TRBV7-9|NA|NA|17
CASSLDFPGFGANVLTF
TGTGCCAGCAGCTTAGACTTTCCAGGCTTTGGGGCCAACGTCCTGACTTTC
>TRBJ1-5|TRBV27|NA|NA|16
CASSLSVWGENQPQHF
TGTGCCAGCAGTTTATCAGTGTGGGGGGAAAATCAGCCCCAGCATTTT
>TRBJ2-3|TRBV19|TRBD2|NA|17
CASSIAGSGRRTDTQYF
TGTGCCAGTAGTATCGCGGGCAGCGGGAGAAGGACAGATACGCAGTATTTT
>TRBJ2-7|TRBV7-2|NA|NA|12
CASSTAPYEQYF
TGTGCCAGCAGCACTGCGCCCTACGAGCAGTACTTC
>TRBJ1-6|TRBV5-4|NA|NA|16
CASSLFTPTYNSPLHF
TGTGCCAGCAGCTTGTTCACGCCGACATATAATTCACCCCTCCACTTT
>TRBJ2-7|TRBV4-2|NA|few|14
CASSQVEDPKEQYF
TGTGCCAGCAGCCAAGTGGAGGACCCCAAAGAGCAGTACTTC
>TRBJ2-4|TRBV19|NA|NA|14
CASSIRGFGDIQYF
TGTGCCAGTAGTATACGGGGGTTTGGGGACATTCAGTACTTC
>TRBJ2-1|TRBV14|NA|NA|16
CASSQFSGSSYNEQFF
TGTGCCAGCAGCCAATTTAGCGGAAGCTCCTACAATGAGCAGTTCTTC
>TRBJ1-3|TRBV18|NA|NA|14
CASSPLGAGNTIYF
TGTGCCAGCTCACCACTAGGAGCCGGAAACACCATATATTTT
>TRBJ1-2|TRBV5-1|NA|NA|14
CASSLGPGGDGYTF
TGCGCCAGCAGCTTGGGGCCGGGCGGGGATGGCTACACCTTC
>TRBJ2-7|TRBV6-5|NA|NA|13
CASRGGDTYEQYF
TGTGCCAGCAGAGGCGGGGATACCTACGAGCAGTACTTC
>TRBJ2-6|TRBV28|NA|many|16
CASSTGDSSGANVLTF
TGTGCCAGCAGTACGGGGGATAGCTCTGGGGCCAACGTCCTGACTTTC
>TRBJ2-1|TRBV7-9|TRBD2|NA|17
CASSRGTSGSHYNEQFF
TGTGCCAGCAGCCGTGGGACTAGCGGGAGCCACTACAATGAGCAGTTCTTC
>TRBJ1-1|TRBV9|TRBD1|NA|13
CASSVGQGGEAFF
TGTGCCAGCAGCGTAGGACAGGGAGGTGAAGCTTTCTTT
>TRBJ2-1|TRBV4-2|TRBD2|NA|13
CASSKGLPNEQFF
TGTGCCAGCAGCAAGGGACTACCCAATGAGCAGTTCTTC
>TRBJ1-5|TRBV18|TRBD1|once|15
CASSPGTGSNQPQHF
TGTGCCAGCTCACCCGGGACAGGCAGCAATCAGCCCCAGCATTTT
>TRBJ1-1|TRBV7-2|NA|NA|14
CASSLVGQDTEAFF
TGTGCCAGCAGCTTAGTTGGACAAGACACTGAAGCTTTCTTT
>TRBJ2-1|TRBV5-1|TRBD1|NA|15
CASSRTGGESNEQFF
TGCGCCAGCAGCCGTACAGGGGGAGAGAGCAATGAGCAGTTCTTC
>TRBJ1-2|TRBV28|NA|once|12
CASSLSEYGYTF
TGTGCCAGCAGCCTGTCGGAATATGGCTACACCTTC
>TRBJ2-1|TRBV30|TRBD2|NA|13
CAWTSGIFNEQFF
TGTGCCTGGACTAGCGGGATTTTCAATGAGCAGTTCTTC
>TRBJ1-5|TRBV10-3|TRBD1|NA|19
CAIRPDRVKSKGDNQPQHF
TGTGCCATCAGACCGGACAGGGTCAAATCGAAAGGGGACAATCAGCCCCAGCATTTT
>TRBJ2-3|TRBV29-1|NA|NA|11
CSVESGDTQYF
TGCAGCGTTGAAAGTGGGGATACGCAGTATTTT
>TRBJ2-3|TRBV18|NA|NA|14
CASSPVARADTQYF
TGTGCCAGCTCACCGGTAGCGCGAGCGGATACGCAGTATTTT
>TRBJ2-5|TRBV18|NA|once|15
CASSPDLATQETQYF
TGTGCCAGCTCACCGGATCTAGCGACACAAGAGACCCAGTACTTC
>TRBJ1-2|TRBV28|TRBD1|few|12
CASRGQNYGYTF
TGTGCCAGCCGGGGACAGAACTATGGCTACACCTTC
>TRBJ2-5|TRBV10-1|TRBD2|few|16
CASIGRSLGGVDTQYF
TGCGCCAGCATCGGGCGGTCTCTCGGGGGGGTTGACACCCAGTACTTC
>TRBJ2-1|TRBV19|NA|NA|11
CASWKDAEQFF
TGTGCCAGTTGGAAGGATGCTGAGCAGTTCTTC
>TRBJ2-7|TRBV15|TRBD1|NA|15
CATSRSRQGAHEQYF
TGTGCCACCAGCAGATCCAGACAGGGGGCCCACGAGCAGTACTTC
>TRBJ2-3|TRBV7-3|NA|NA|17
CASSLTGTRGDTDTQYF
TGTGCCAGCAGCTTAACCGGGACCAGGGGCGACACAGATACGCAGTATTTT
>TRBJ1-4|TRBV5-1|NA|NA|15
CASSYRTATNEKLFF
TGCGCCAGCAGCTACCGGACAGCAACTAATGAAAAACTGTTTTTT
>TRBJ2-5|TRBV7-3|NA|few|13
CASSLWEQETQYF
TGTGCCAGCAGCTTATGGGAGCAAGAGACCCAGTACTTC
>TRBJ1-1|TRBV6-1|NA|NA|13
CASRTGGNTEAFF
TGTGCCAGCAGGACAGGAGGAAACACTGAAGCTTTCTTT
>TRBJ2-7|TRBV5-1|NA|once|14
CASRLTGTSYEQYF
TGCGCCAGCCGCCTAACAGGGACCTCCTACGAGCAGTACTTC
>TRBJ2-2|TRBV10-2|TRBD1|NA|13
CASSQGATGELFF
TGCGCCAGCAGTCAGGGGGCCACCGGGGAGCTGTTTTTT
>TRBJ2-1|TRBV30|NA|once|12
CAWSNRAWEQFF
TGTGCCTGGAGTAACAGGGCCTGGGAGCAGTTCTTC
>TRBJ2-1|TRBV7-2|NA|NA|15
CASSLAKLRGTEQFF
TGTGCCAGCAGCTTAGCGAAGCTACGGGGGACTGAGCAGTTCTTC
>TRBJ2-1|TRBV10-3|TRBD2|NA|18
CAASQGLAGGGPNNEQFF
TGTGCCGCAAGCCAGGGACTAGCGGGAGGAGGACCCAACAATGAGCAGTTCTTC
>TRBJ2-1|TRBV28|NA|NA|14
CASSLRGGYNEQFF
TGTGCCAGCAGTTTACGTGGCGGCTACAATGAGCAGTTCTTC
>TRBJ2-5|TRBV10-2|NA|few|14
CASSYRQDQETQYF
TGCGCCAGCAGTTACCGACAGGACCAAGAGACCCAGTACTTC
>TRBJ2-2|TRBV28|NA|NA|14
CASSSRTVTGELFF
TGTGCCAGCAGTTCCCGGACGGTCACCGGGGAGCTGTTTTTT
>TRBJ2-5|TRBV1|NA|NA|15
CTSSQGESLGETQYF
TGCACCAGCAGCCAAGGAGAGTCTTTGGGGGAGACCCAGTACTTC
>TRBJ2-5|TRBV7-9|NA|once|15
CASSLVGRVQETQYF
TGTGCCAGCAGCTTAGTCGGTAGGGTGCAAGAGACCCAGTACTTC
>TRBJ2-1|TRBV5-1|TRBD2|NA|16
CASSLPGLAGAGEQFF
TGCGCCAGCAGCCTACCGGGACTAGCGGGAGCAGGGGAGCAGTTCTTC
>TRBJ1-2|TRBV19|NA|NA|12
CASSRGLPGYTF
TGTGCCAGTAGTAGGGGACTGCCTGGCTACACCTTC
>TRBJ2-1|TRBV15|NA|NA|17
CATSRGALGPYYNEQFF
TGTGCCACCAGCAGAGGAGCTTTAGGGCCCTACTACAATGAGCAGTTCTTC